A single TCR beta chain is shown here with its context. The data were taken from a study of blood T cell repertoires in COVID-19. The V end was cut by 0 bases, the J end by 8 bases, with 16 bases between. This CDR3 contains 15 residues. From germline, CDR1 is LGHDT and CDR2 YNNKEL (reference sequence). The assay was immunoSEQ multiplex PCR, and TCRdb's table has in-frame clones only and misses some. Found here are over 200,000 clones, roughly 87% of them singletons; the top ten hold roughly 2%. This TCR was recovered from a man aged 40-49 years with active or convalescent COVID-19. The chain employs TRBV3-1 (or the pseudogene TRBV3-2) and TRBJ1-1; unclear D gene. What was sequenced was peripheral blood. CDR3 sequence (DNA): TGTGCCAGCAGCCAAGATAACAGTTTCCTGAAGGAAGCTTTCTTT. Encoded protein: CASSQDNSFLKEAFF.